The subject of this entry is one T cell receptor beta chain. Its antigen is still unknown. Deletions cut 5 bases from V and 6 bases from J, with 16 bases between. Germline CDR1 reads SGHTA; CDR2 reads FQGNSA. The CDR3 spans 14 residues. The data are from a study of OX40 agonist ivuxolimab in advanced cancers. Study details: Given to patients was ivuxolimab, an agonistic anti-OX40 (CD134) antibody. Checkpoint inhibitors had been given previously to about 40% of patients. Partial responses were achieved by three patients: one hepatocellular carcinoma, two cutaneous melanoma.

Regarding the study as a whole: Relative to CD4+, CD8+ T cells held more expanded clones on average.

Measured with immunoSEQ multiplex PCR; TCRdb has only the in-frame clones, and not every one. The repertoire holds around 69,000 clones, with 85% to 90% as singletons. The rearrangement links TRBV7-2 to TRBJ1-2; D might be TRBD1 (6 bases). Here the sequenced sample was CD4+ or CD8+ T cells sorted from blood, taken in a trial of the OX40 agonist ivuxolimab. This TCR was sampled from an adult with an advanced solid tumor such as melanoma, head and neck, liver or kidney cancer. The CDR3 DNA is TGTGCCAGCAGCCGACCTACAGGGTTGGATGGCTACACCTTC. Residues: CASSRPTGLDGYTF.